The 29 T cell receptor beta chains listed next were all sequenced from one sample in a study of shared clonotypes between healthy human individuals. Repertoires were generated with immunoSEQ multiplex PCR, while TCRdb's copy carries only in-frame clones and drops some. The table lists 650,000 to 750,000 clones, 72% of them singletons. Source material: memory CD4+ T cells sorted from blood. Subset denoted: CD45RA-negative fraction. Receptors originate from a woman between 25 and 40 years old in good health.

The gene calls are TRBV27 and TRBJ2-7; TRBD1 matches 9 bases. The ends lost 5 bases at V and 0 bases at J; junction bases unmatched: 11. Germline lookup yields CDR1 MNHEY and CDR2 SMNVEV (reference sequence). This CDR3 is built from 17 residues. The CDR3 loop is CASSPTAGTGFSYEQYF. The DNA of the CDR3 is TGTGCCAGCAGTCCAACCGCCGGGACAGGGTTCTCCTACGAGCAGTACTTC.

This rearrangement joins TRBV7-2 to TRBJ1-1; 8 bases map to TRBD1. Per the germline V gene, CDR1 is SGHTA and CDR2 is FQGNSA. This CDR3 has 15 residues. Unmatched junction bases numbered 4, after V lost 3 bases and J lost 1 base. DNA for the CDR3: TGTGCCAGCAGCTTCTCGGGACAGGAGAACACTGAAGCTTTCTTT. It codes for CASSFSGQENTEAFF.

The J gene is TRBJ1-1, the V gene TRBV6-1; TRBD1 might be the D (5 bases). Germline CDR1 reads MNHNS; CDR2 reads SASEGT. The CDR3 loop spans 12 amino acids. Trimming shortened V by 7 bases and J by 4 bases, and 10 bases separated the two germline ends. The CDR3 DNA reads as TGTGCCAGCACGTGGGGGGGCACTGAAGCTTTCTTT. Its translation is CASTWGGTEAFF.

This rearrangement joins TRBV5-8 to TRBJ1-5; D gene uncertain. Germline V lookup: CDR1 SGHTS, CDR2 YDEGEE. Deletions cut 4 bases from V and 0 bases from J, with 8 bases between. The CDR3 loop spans 14 amino acids. The CDR3, as DNA: TGTGCCAGCAGCCACGGAGATAGCAATCAGCCCCAGCATTTT. Translation gives CASSHGDSNQPQHF.

V gene TRBV19 combines with J gene TRBJ1-2; D is uncertain. Germline loops: CDR1 LNHDA, CDR2 SQIVND (reference sequence). This CDR3 region has 13 residues. CDR3 sequence reads: CDACHGTNYGYTF. CDR3 sequence (DNA): TGTGACGCTTGCCACGGAACTAACTATGGCTACACCTTC.

The rearrangement joins TRBV6-1 to TRBJ2-7; 8 positions agree with TRBD1. The CDR3 contains 13 residues. Trimming at V came to 4 bases and at J to 6 bases, leaving 5 bases not matched to a gene. The V gene's germline CDR1 is MNHNS and CDR2 SASEGT. The CDR3 DNA sequence: TGTGCCAGCAGTGGGGACAGGTTAGGCGAGCAGTACTTC. Amino acids: CASSGDRLGEQYF.

A word on this clone: This specimen includes other DNA sequences encoding the same CDR3. This sequence joins TRBV5-4 and TRBJ2-2; 7 nucleotides align to TRBD1. Trimming at V came to 4 bases and at J to 1 base, leaving 1 base not matched to a gene. The CDR3 covers 14 residues. Germline values: CDR1 SGHNT, CDR2 YYREEE (reference sequence). CDR3 amino acids: CASSRQGNTGELFF. The CDR3, as DNA: TGTGCCAGCAGCCGACAGGGGAACACCGGGGAGCTGTTTTTT.

This chain uses TRBV28 with TRBJ1-5, with 7 bases matching TRBD1. With V trimmed by 6 bases and J by 0 bases, 5 bases remained unmatched. Germline V gene data show CDR1 as MDHEN and CDR2 as SYDVKM. This CDR3 is 15 amino acids long. The CDR3, as DNA: TGTGCCAGCAGCCGGGACAGCTATAGCAATCAGCCCCAGCATTTT. Its translation is CASSRDSYSNQPQHF.

The CDR3 DNA reads as TGTGCCAGCAGCTTAGATTCGTCGGGACTAGCTCACACCGGGGAGCTGTTTTTT. Amino acids: CASSLDSSGLAHTGELFF. The chain combines TRBV7-8 with TRBJ2-2; 9 bases are shared with TRBD2. After removal of 1 base from V and 3 bases from J, the junction contained 9 bases not matched to a gene. Per the germline V gene, CDR1 is SGHVS and CDR2 is FQNEAQ. The CDR3 runs to 18 residues.

This clone was detected many times. The CDR3 sequence is CASSFPPRPPYEQYF. DNA of the CDR3: TGTGCCAGCAGCTTTCCCCCAAGGCCCCCCTACGAGCAGTACTTC. This sequence joins TRBV7-8 and TRBJ2-5, with D unresolved. The last part of the DNA fits TRBJ2-7 better; the J call may be wrong. The CDR3 runs to 15 residues. The V gene's germline CDR1 is SGHVS and CDR2 FQNEAQ.

This clone was found once. The rearrangement joins TRBV19 to TRBJ1-1, with D perhaps matching TRBD1 (6 bases). Germline CDR1 reads LNHDA; CDR2 reads SQIVND (reference sequence). The CDR3 runs to 13 residues. The germline V and J ends were trimmed by 5 bases and 6 bases, with 13 bases remaining between them. This CDR3 is CASSPQGRAEAFF. In DNA form, the CDR3 reads TGTGCCAGTAGTCCCCAGGGGCGAGCTGAAGCTTTCTTT.

The gene calls are TRBV4-1 and TRBJ2-3; 9 nucleotides align to TRBD1. CDR3 length: 16 amino acids. Trimming removed 0 bases from V and 4 bases from J; junction bases left unmatched: 5. Germline V lookup: CDR1 MGHRA, CDR2 YSYEKL. CDR3 loop: CASSQDTGGMADTQYF. The CDR3 bases are TGCGCCAGCAGCCAAGACACAGGGGGCATGGCAGATACGCAGTATTTT.

This clone occurred once. This sequence joins TRBV29-1 and TRBJ2-5, with D maybe TRBD2 (6 bases). The CDR3 spans 14 residues. From germline, CDR1 is SQVTM and CDR2 ANQGSEA. Trimming shortened V by 1 base and J by 5 bases, and 14 bases separated the two germline ends. CDR3 DNA sequence: TGCAGCGTTGAAGGCGGGAATGAATTGGAGACCCAGTACTTC. Protein: CSVEGGNELETQYF.

The rearrangement uses TRBV6-1 and TRBJ1-1; D ambiguous. The V end lost 2 bases, the J end lost 8 bases, and 6 bases lay between the germline ends. Germline CDR1 MNHNS, CDR2 SASEGT. This CDR3 has 11 residues. CDR3 residues: CASSELTEAFF. Here the CDR3 DNA reads TGTGCCAGCAGTGAACTCACAGAAGCTTTCTTT.

This clone has just a few counts. The chain is built from TRBV19 and TRBJ1-5; D remains unclear. The CDR3 loop spans 13 amino acids. V lost 3 bases and J 5 bases, leaving 8 bases between the germline ends. The V gene's germline CDR1 is LNHDA and CDR2 SQIVND (reference sequence). The CDR3 region is CASSIWAYQPQHF. In DNA, the CDR3 is TGTGCCAGTAGTATCTGGGCTTATCAGCCCCAGCATTTT.

V gene TRBV28 combines with J gene TRBJ1-2; D is ambiguous. Germline CDR1 and CDR2: MDHEN and SYDVKM. This CDR3 spans 13 amino acids. Trimming cost V 4 bases and J 7 bases, with 13 bases left between them. The CDR3 nucleotides are TGTGCCAGCAGTTCAGGATTAAGACCTGGCTACACCTTC. Translation: CASSSGLRPGYTF.

The chain joins TRBV19 to TRBJ2-3, with D possibly being TRBD1 or TRBD2 (5 bases each). Trimming removed 6 bases from V and 0 bases from J, with 13 bases in between. This CDR3 is 15 amino acids long. The germline V gene has CDR1 LNHDA and CDR2 SQIVND (reference sequence). CDR3 nucleotide sequence: TGTGCCAGTAGGGTGAGGGGAACCAGCACAGATACGCAGTATTTT. The encoded protein is CASRVRGTSTDTQYF.

Regarding this clone: Other DNA sequences in this sample translate to the same CDR3. This sequence joins TRBV28 and TRBJ2-2; D is perhaps TRBD1 (5 bases). The germline V gene has CDR1 MDHEN and CDR2 SYDVKM. Trimming took off 6 bases at V and 1 base at J, with 6 bases between the two ends. The CDR3 totals 13 residues. The DNA for the CDR3 is TGTGCCAGCAGAGACAGGAACACCGGGGAGCTGTTTTTT. Protein sequence: CASRDRNTGELFF.

The chain joins TRBV7-3 to TRBJ1-1, with 11 bases fitting TRBD1. Germline V gene lookup returns CDR1 SGHTA and CDR2 FQGTGA. The CDR3 is 17 amino acids. Germline trimming cut 1 base from V and 4 bases from J; bases unmatched to any gene: 8. The CDR3 coding sequence is TGTGCCAGCAGCTTAAACATGGTTGGGACAGGGGGCACTGAAGCTTTCTTT. Translation: CASSLNMVGTGGTEAFF. Together with reference TRBV7-3 and TRBJ1-1, the CDR3 gives the full variable domain: GAGVSQTPSNKVTEKGKYVELRCDPISGHTALYWYRQSLGQGPEFLIYFQGTGAADDSGLPNDRFFAVRPEGSVSTLKIQRTERGDSAVYLCASSLNMVGTGGTEAFFGQGTRLTVV.

This clone was observed a few times. Different DNA sequences within this sample yield the same CDR3. The chain combines TRBV5-1 with TRBJ2-1; 7 positions agree with TRBD2. Germline CDR1 is SGHRS and CDR2 is YFSETQ. This CDR3 has 14 amino acids. Trimming at V came to 5 bases and at J to 4 bases, leaving 6 bases not matched to a gene. The CDR3 loop is CASRVAGGYNEQFF. In nucleotides, the CDR3 is TGCGCCAGCAGGGTAGCGGGCGGTTACAATGAGCAGTTCTTC.

Many counts were recorded for this clone. This same CDR3 is encoded by further DNA sequences in the sample. V gene TRBV5-1 combines with J gene TRBJ1-1, with D possibly matching TRBD1 (5 bases). The CDR3 runs 15 residues. Germline V gene data show CDR1 as SGHRS and CDR2 as YFSETQ. V was trimmed by 5 bases and J by 5 bases, leaving 19 bases between them. The CDR3 reads CASSLEWGSVTEAFF. The CDR3 DNA is TGCGCCAGCAGTTTAGAGTGGGGGAGTGTTACTGAAGCTTTCTTT.

The genes are TRBV13 and TRBJ1-4; D is ambiguous. Trimming took off 1 base at V and 7 bases at J, with 22 bases between the two ends. The length of the CDR3 is 18 residues. In germline, CDR1 is PRHDT, CDR2 FYEKMQ (reference sequence). The CDR3 bases are TGTGCCAGCAGCTTAGAGCCCATCTTTGGCAGGCGAAGTGAAAAACTGTTTTTT. Its translation: CASSLEPIFGRRSEKLFF.

The chain employs TRBV25-1 and TRBJ2-1; possible D gene TRBD2, 6 bases. The CDR3 runs to 14 residues. The V end lost 6 bases, the J end lost 2 bases, and 11 bases lay between the germline ends. CDR1 and CDR2 (germline): MGHDK, SYGVNS. CDR3 DNA: TGTGCCAGCAGGCGGGAAGGGACCTACAATGAGCAGTTCTTC. As protein: CASRREGTYNEQFF.

The rearrangement links TRBV4-2 to TRBJ2-3; 9 nucleotides line up with TRBD2. The CDR3 runs 18 residues. After removal of 4 bases from V and 6 bases from J, the junction contained 17 bases not matched to a gene. Looked up from germline, CDR1 is LGHNA and CDR2 is YNFKEQ. The CDR3 DNA reads TGTGCCAGCAGCCTCGAGATAAGCGGGAGGCCACCTGGGGATACGCAGTATTTT. Encoded protein: CASSLEISGRPPGDTQYF.

This clone was recorded a few times. The V and J genes are TRBV28 and TRBJ2-7; a possible D gene is TRBD2 (6 bases). The CDR3 covers 12 residues. The germline V gene has CDR1 MDHEN and CDR2 SYDVKM. The CDR3 sequence is CASGTYSYEQYF. DNA of the CDR3: TGTGCTAGCGGTACGTACTCCTACGAGCAGTACTTC.

This clone was counted once. The chain has TRBV18 and TRBJ2-5; 8 bases are shared with TRBD1. The CDR3 loop spans 14 amino acids. Germline V CDR1 and CDR2: KGHSH, LQKENI. After removal of 6 bases from V and 3 bases from J, the junction contained 6 bases not matched to a gene. The DNA of the CDR3 is TGTGCCAGCTCGCTTAACAGGGGGGAAGAGACCCAGTACTTC. Protein product: CASSLNRGEETQYF.

The chain carries TRBV5-1 and TRBJ1-3; D might be TRBD1 (5 bases). The CDR3 is made up of 14 amino acids. Trimming pared 4 bases from V and 8 bases from J, leaving 16 bases between. Germline CDR1 SGHRS, CDR2 YFSETQ. CDR3 DNA: TGCGCCAGCAGCCGGTCGGGGGTTTCGGACACCATATATTTT. As protein: CASSRSGVSDTIYF. Full variable domain (remainder filled in from reference TRBV5-1 and TRBJ1-3): KAGVTQTPRYLIKTRGQQVTLSCSPISGHRSVSWYQQTPGQGLQFLFEYFSETQRNKGNFPGRFSGRQFSNSRSEMNVSTLELGDSALYLCASSRSGVSDTIYFGEGSWLTVV.

The chain employs TRBV7-2 and TRBJ2-1; D is unclear. Deletions cut 1 base from V and 9 bases from J, with 10 bases between. Germline loops: CDR1 SGHTA, CDR2 FQGNSA. The CDR3 runs to 13 residues. CDR3 sequence reads: CASSLDTPGEQFF. The CDR3 DNA sequence: TGTGCCAGCAGCTTAGACACCCCTGGTGAGCAGTTCTTC.

This clone was detected only once. The rearrangement joins TRBV28 to TRBJ2-7; 8 nucleotides line up with TRBD1. The CDR3 is 15 amino acids. The V and J ends lost 4 bases and 9 bases, in that order; junction bases with no gene match: 14. CDR1 is MDHEN and CDR2 is SYDVKM in the germline V gene. The chain's CDR3 is CASSSPRRGLRGQYF. In DNA, the CDR3 is TGTGCCAGCAGTTCCCCACGCAGGGGGCTACGGGGGCAGTACTTC.